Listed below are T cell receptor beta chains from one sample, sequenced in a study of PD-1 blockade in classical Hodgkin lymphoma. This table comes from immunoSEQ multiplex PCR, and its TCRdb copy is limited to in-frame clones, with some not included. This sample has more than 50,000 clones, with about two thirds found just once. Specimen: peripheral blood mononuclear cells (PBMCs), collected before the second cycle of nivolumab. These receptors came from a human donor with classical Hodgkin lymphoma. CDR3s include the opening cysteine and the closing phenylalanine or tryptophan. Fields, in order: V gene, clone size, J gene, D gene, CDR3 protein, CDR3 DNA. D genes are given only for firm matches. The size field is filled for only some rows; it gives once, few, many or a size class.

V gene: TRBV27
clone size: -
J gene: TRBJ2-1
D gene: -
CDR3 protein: CASSPPRGGEQFF
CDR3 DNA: TGTGCCAGCAGTCCCCCTCGGGGCGGTGAGCAGTTCTTC

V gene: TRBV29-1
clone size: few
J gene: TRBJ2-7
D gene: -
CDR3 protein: CSIWDSRQYF
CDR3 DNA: TGCAGCATTTGGGACTCCCGGCAGTACTTC

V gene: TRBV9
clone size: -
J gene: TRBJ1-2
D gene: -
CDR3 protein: CASSARRATGYTF
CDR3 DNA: TGTGCCAGCAGCGCTCGACGGGCTACGGGCTACACCTTC

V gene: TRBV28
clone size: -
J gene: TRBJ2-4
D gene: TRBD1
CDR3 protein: CASSYPGGNIQYF
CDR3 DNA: TGTGCCAGCAGTTATCCAGGGGGTAACATTCAGTACTTC

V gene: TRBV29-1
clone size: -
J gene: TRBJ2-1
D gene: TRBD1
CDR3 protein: CSASGTGRNEQFF
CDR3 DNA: TGCAGCGCTTCCGGGACAGGAAGGAATGAGCAGTTCTTC

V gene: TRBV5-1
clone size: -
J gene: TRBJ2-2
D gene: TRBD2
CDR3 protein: CASSLTAGGLGELFF
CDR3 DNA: TGCGCCAGCAGCTTGACAGCGGGGGGCCTCGGGGAGCTGTTTTTT

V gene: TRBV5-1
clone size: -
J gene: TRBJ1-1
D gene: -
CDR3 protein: CASSLNSPLGRGYTEAFF
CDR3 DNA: TGCGCCAGCAGCTTGAATAGTCCGTTAGGACGGGGTTACACTGAAGCTTTCTTT

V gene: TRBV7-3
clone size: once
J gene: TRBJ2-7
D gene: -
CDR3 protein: CASSLSAGPAVEQYF
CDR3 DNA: TGTGCCAGCAGCTTAAGTGCGGGGCCGGCTGTAGAGCAGTACTTC

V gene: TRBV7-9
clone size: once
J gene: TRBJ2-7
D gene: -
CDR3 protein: CASSSTTGRTGYEQYF
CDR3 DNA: TGTGCCAGCAGCTCCACGACAGGGAGGACGGGCTACGAGCAGTACTTC

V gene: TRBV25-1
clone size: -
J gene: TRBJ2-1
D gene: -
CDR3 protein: CAATSGPSSYNEQFF
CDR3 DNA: TGTGCCGCAACCTCGGGACCCAGCTCCTACAATGAGCAGTTCTTC

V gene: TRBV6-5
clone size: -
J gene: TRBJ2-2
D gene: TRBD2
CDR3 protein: CASGTSDANTGELFF
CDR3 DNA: TGTGCCAGCGGGACTAGCGACGCGAACACCGGGGAGCTGTTTTTT

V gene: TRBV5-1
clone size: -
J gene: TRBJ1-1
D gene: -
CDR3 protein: CASSSQEATEAFF
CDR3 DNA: TGCGCCAGCAGCTCACAAGAGGCCACTGAAGCTTTCTTT

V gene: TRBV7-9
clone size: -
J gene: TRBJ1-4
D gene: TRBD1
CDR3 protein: CASSQGADEKLFF
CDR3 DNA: TGTGCCAGCAGCCAGGGGGCGGATGAAAAACTGTTTTTT

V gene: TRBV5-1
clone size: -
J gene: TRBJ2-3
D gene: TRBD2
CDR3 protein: CASSPRLAGDTQYF
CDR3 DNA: TGCGCCAGCAGCCCACGACTAGCGGGCGATACGCAGTATTTT

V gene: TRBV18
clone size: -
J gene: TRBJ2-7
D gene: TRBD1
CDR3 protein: CASSLGQSYEQYF
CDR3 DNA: TGTGCCAGCTCATTGGGACAGTCCTACGAGCAGTACTTC

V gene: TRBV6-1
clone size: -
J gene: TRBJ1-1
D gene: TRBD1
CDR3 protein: CASSENPRDRGAFF
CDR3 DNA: TGTGCCAGCAGTGAAAACCCTCGGGACAGGGGAGCTTTCTTT

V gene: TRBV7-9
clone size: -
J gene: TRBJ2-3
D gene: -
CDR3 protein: CASSFDTTGAPDTQYF
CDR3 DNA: TGTGCCAGCAGCTTTGATACTACCGGGGCTCCAGATACGCAGTATTTT

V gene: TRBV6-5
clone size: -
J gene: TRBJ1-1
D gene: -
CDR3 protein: CASSYLGGAEAFF
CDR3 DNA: TGTGCCAGCAGCTATCTCGGCGGGGCTGAAGCTTTCTTT

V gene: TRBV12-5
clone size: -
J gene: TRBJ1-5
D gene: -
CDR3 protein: CASGLVLQAQHF
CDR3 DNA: TGTGCTAGTGGTTTGGTACTCCAGGCCCAGCATTTT

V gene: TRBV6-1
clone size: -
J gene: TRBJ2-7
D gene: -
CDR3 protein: CASKLDLSHYEQYF
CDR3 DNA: TGTGCCAGCAAGTTGGACCTTTCCCACTACGAGCAGTACTTC

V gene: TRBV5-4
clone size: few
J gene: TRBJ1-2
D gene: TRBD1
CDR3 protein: CASSLVLDRGRGYTF
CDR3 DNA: TGTGCCAGCAGCTTGGTCTTAGACAGGGGGCGGGGCTACACCTTC

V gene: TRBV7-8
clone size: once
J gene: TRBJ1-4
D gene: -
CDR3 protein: CASSLFQGGTNEKLFF
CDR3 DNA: TGTGCCAGCAGCTTATTCCAGGGCGGTACTAATGAAAAACTGTTTTTT

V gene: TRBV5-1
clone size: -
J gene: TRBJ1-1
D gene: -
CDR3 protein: CASSLGGQWNTEAFF
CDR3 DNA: TGCGCCAGCAGCTTGGGTGGACAGTGGAACACTGAAGCTTTCTTT

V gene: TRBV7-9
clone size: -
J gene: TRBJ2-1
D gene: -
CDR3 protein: CASSPPAPTLSYNEQFF
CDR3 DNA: TGTGCCAGCAGCCCCCCCGCCCCCACACTCTCCTACAATGAGCAGTTCTTC

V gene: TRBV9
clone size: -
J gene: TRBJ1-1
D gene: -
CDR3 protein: CASSVEGADNTEAFF
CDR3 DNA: TGTGCCAGCAGCGTAGAAGGTGCAGATAACACTGAAGCTTTCTTT